The present T cell receptor (beta chain) was sequenced within a study of blood T cell repertoires in COVID-19. The overall study: Samples representing acute and convalescent COVID-19 were sourced from the United States, Italy and Spain. The cDNA or gDNA used as material had been derived from T cells, B-cell-depleted T cells, or PBMCs.

V gave up 4 bases and J gave up 3 bases, with 7 bases separating them. The CDR3 runs to 13 residues. CDR1 ENHRY and CDR2 SYGVKD come from the germline V gene. The sample holds a few counts of this clone. Per the original methods: Estimation of nucleated cell counts was performed using reference gene primer amplification. Clones were sequenced by immunoSEQ multiplex PCR, and TCRdb holds only the in-frame ones, with some missing. D and trimming were read from the DNA, whereas the V and J calls and clone size are those reported in that table. The sample holds 90,000 to 100,000 clones; roughly four fifths are singletons and the top ten take under 11%.

The chain couples TRBV10-3 to TRBJ1-5; D call uncertain. Sequencing was performed on peripheral blood. The sequence was obtained from a man in his 70s with acute or convalescent COVID-19. DNA for the CDR3: TGTGCCATCAGTGCAGACACCAATCAGCCCCAGCATTTT. It yields the protein CAISADTNQPQHF.